The 25 T cell receptor beta chains given below trace back to one sample, sequenced in a study of blood T cell repertoires in COVID-19. This table comes from immunoSEQ multiplex PCR, and its TCRdb copy is limited to in-frame clones, with some not included. The sample carries over 120,000 clones, 88% recorded once. Sequencing input: peripheral blood. The receptors originated from a woman between 50 and 59 years old with acute or convalescent COVID-19.

V is TRBV7-6 and J is TRBJ1-2; D gene uncertain. The CDR3 consists of 12 residues. The ends were cut back, 5 bases at V and 7 bases at J, with 11 bases in the middle. The germline CDR1 and CDR2 sequences are SGHVS and FNYEAQ. The CDR3 coding sequence is TGTGCCAGCAGCCGGAGGACGGGTGGCTACACCTTC. It encodes CASSRRTGGYTF. The whole variable domain, filled in from reference TRBV7-6 and TRBJ1-2, reads GAGVSQSPRYKVTKRGQDVALRCDPISGHVSLYWYRQALGQGPEFLTYFNYEAQQDKSGLPNDRFSAERPEGSISTLTIQRTEQRDSAMYRCASSRRTGGYTFGSGTRLTVV.

This rearrangement joins TRBV29-1 to TRBJ2-5; 14 bases are a match to TRBD2. J gave up 4 bases and V 6 bases, and 7 bases lay outside the gene matches. Germline CDR1 reads SQVTM; CDR2 reads ANQGSEA. The length of the CDR3 is 15 residues. In DNA, the CDR3 is TGCAGCGTAGCGACTAGCGGGGGGGCTGGAGAGACCCAGTACTTC. It yields the protein CSVATSGGAGETQYF.

The V call is TRBV6-6, the J call TRBJ1-2; D unclear. Looked up from germline, CDR1 is MNHNY and CDR2 is SVGAGI (reference sequence). The CDR3 extends over 13 amino acids. Trimming took 2 bases from V and 2 from J, leaving 6 bases between them. The DNA of the CDR3 is TGTGCCAGCAGTTACGCTAGAAACTATGGCTACACCTTC. Translating gives CASSYARNYGYTF.

The chain carries TRBV7-2 and TRBJ2-1; 11 nucleotides line up with TRBD2. Unmatched junction bases numbered 12, after V lost 5 bases and J lost 9 bases. There are 16 residues in the CDR3. CDR1 and CDR2 from the germline V gene are SGHTA and FQGNSA. CDR3 DNA: TGTGCCAGCAGCAGAACCGGGACTAGCGGTAAACGTGAGCAGTTCTTC. It specifies CASSRTGTSGKREQFF. The entire variable domain, with the rest obtained from reference TRBV7-2 and TRBJ2-1, is as follows: GAGVSQSPSNKVTEKGKDVELRCDPISGHTALYWYRQSLGQGLEFLIYFQGNSAPDKSGLPSDRFSAERTGGSVSTLTIQRTQQEDSAVYLCASSRTGTSGKREQFFGPGTRLTVL.

V and J are TRBV5-5 and TRBJ2-3, with D maybe TRBD2 (6 bases). CDR1 and CDR2 (germline): SGHKS, YYEKEE (reference sequence). Trimming took off 3 bases at V and 0 bases at J, with 14 bases between the two ends. The CDR3 is 16 amino acids. The CDR3 DNA follows: TGTGCCAGCAGCTCCGGACTATCCTCTAGCACAGATACGCAGTATTTT. Residues: CASSSGLSSSTDTQYF. Based on the CDR3 plus reference TRBV5-5 and TRBJ2-3, the full variable domain is DAGVTQSPTHLIKTRGQQVTLRCSPISGHKSVSWYQQVLGQGPQFIFQYYEKEERGRGNFPDRFSARQFPNYSSELNVNALLLGDSALYLCASSSGLSSSTDTQYFGPGTRLTVL.

The J gene is TRBJ2-1, the V gene TRBV7-9; 8 nucleotides agree with TRBD1. Germline loops: CDR1 SEHNR, CDR2 FQNEAQ (reference sequence). The V gene end was trimmed by 3 bases and the J gene end by 8 bases; junction bases not matched to a gene: 9. The CDR3 sequence is 15 residues long. CDR3 loop: CASSFGQGKTDEQFF. The CDR3 DNA sequence: TGTGCCAGCAGCTTCGGACAGGGCAAGACCGATGAGCAGTTCTTC.

The table lists this clone with a count of one. The chain uses TRBV27 and TRBJ1-6, with a weak D call TRBD1 (5 bases). CDR1 and CDR2 from the germline V gene are MNHEY and SMNVEV (reference sequence). V lost 2 bases, J lost 5 bases, and 13 bases lay in between. The CDR3 runs to 16 residues. CDR3 sequence reads: CASSLNGAGNNSPLHF. The DNA for the CDR3 is TGTGCCAGCAGTTTAAATGGGGCAGGGAATAATTCACCCCTCCACTTT.

The chain recombines TRBV5-1 with TRBJ2-6, with D perhaps TRBD1 (5 bases). Germline V gives CDR1 SGHRS, CDR2 YFSETQ. The CDR3 totals 14 residues. Trimming took 7 bases from V and 4 from J, leaving 12 bases between them. CDR3 sequence reads: CASQDTLGANVLTF. The CDR3 nucleotides are TGCGCCAGCCAGGACACCCTGGGGGCCAACGTCCTGACTTTC.

The J gene is TRBJ2-7, the V gene TRBV27, with 13 bases that match TRBD2. The trim removed 5 bases at V and 0 bases at J, leaving 16 bases unmatched. Germline V gene lookup returns CDR1 MNHEY and CDR2 SMNVEV (reference sequence). CDR3 length equals 20 residues. CDR3 bases: TGTGCCAGCAGTCCCGCGGATCCGGGACTAGCGGGACTGAGCTCCTACGAGCAGTACTTC. It encodes CASSPADPGLAGLSSYEQYF.

The chain has TRBV2 and TRBJ2-7; TRBD2 matches 9 bases. The V segment lost 6 bases and the J segment 3 bases; nucleotides outside the gene matches: 6. Germline V lookup: CDR1 SNHLY, CDR2 FYNNEI. The CDR3 runs 14 residues. CDR3 in DNA: TGTGCCAGCAGCTCCCTGCGGGGGGGCTACGAGCAGTACTTC. Translated: CASSSLRGGYEQYF.

The V and J genes are TRBV3-1 (or the pseudogene TRBV3-2) and TRBJ1-4, with TRBD1 as a possible D gene (5 bases). V was cut by 1 base and J by 8 bases, with 14 bases left in between. The CDR3 consists of 15 residues. Germline V gene data show CDR1 as LGHDT and CDR2 as YNNKEL (reference sequence). As DNA, the CDR3 is TGTGCCAGCAGCCAAGGGGTCGGGGGAGAGGAAAAACTGTTTTTT. The encoded protein is CASSQGVGGEEKLFF.

This clone is a singleton in its sample. The V call is TRBV7-6, the J call TRBJ1-6, with D possibly TRBD1 on 6 matching bases. The V gene lost 5 bases and the J gene lost 4 bases, with 12 bases spanning the gap. The CDR3 loop spans 15 amino acids. Germline assignment: CDR1 SGHVS and CDR2 FNYEAQ. The DNA for the CDR3 is TGTGCCAGCAGCCTCCGGACAGATTATAATTCACCCCTCCACTTT. Encoded protein: CASSLRTDYNSPLHF.

This chain joins TRBV7-3 and TRBJ2-3; D not resolved. Germline V lookup: CDR1 SGHTA, CDR2 FQGTGA. The germline V and J ends were trimmed by 4 bases and 6 bases, with 14 bases remaining between them. The CDR3 covers 14 residues. CDR3 amino acids: CASSSIRGHDTQYF. The CDR3 DNA sequence: TGTGCCAGCAGCTCCATTAGAGGCCATGATACGCAGTATTTT.

The chain carries TRBV9 and TRBJ1-2; TRBD1 is a possible D gene (5 bases). V was cut by 4 bases and J by 0 bases, with 7 bases left in between. The CDR3 sequence is 13 residues long. Germline-derived CDR1 and CDR2 are SGDLS and YYNGEE. The CDR3 protein is CASSTGTNYGYTF. In DNA, the CDR3 is TGTGCCAGCAGCACAGGCACTAACTATGGCTACACCTTC.

This clone was detected once. The chain uses TRBV15 and TRBJ1-4; 8 nucleotides match TRBD1. CDR3 size: 16 residues. V lost 3 bases and J lost 4; bases outside the gene matches: 7. Germline V CDR1 and CDR2: LNHNV, YYDKDF (reference sequence). CDR3 sequence reads: CATSSGQGQSNEKLFF. The DNA of the CDR3 is TGTGCCACCAGCAGTGGACAGGGTCAGAGTAATGAAAAACTGTTTTTT.

This chain uses TRBV4-1 with TRBJ1-1; no reliable D call. Germline CDR1 MGHRA, CDR2 YSYEKL. V lost 0 bases, J lost 11 bases, and 13 bases lay in between. CDR3 size: 13 residues. CDR3 loop: CASSQEQVGLAFF. CDR3 nucleotide sequence: TGCGCCAGCAGCCAAGAGCAGGTTGGACTTGCTTTCTTT.

The chain couples TRBV19 to TRBJ1-5, with 8 bases fitting TRBD1. CDR1 and CDR2 (germline): LNHDA, SQIVND (reference sequence). The CDR3 sequence is 15 residues long. V was clipped by 4 bases and J by 2 bases; unmatched bases: 4. The CDR3 here is CASSTTGGGNQPQHF. CDR3 DNA sequence: TGTGCCAGTAGTACCACAGGGGGTGGCAATCAGCCCCAGCATTTT. The complete variable domain, with remaining parts taken from reference TRBV19 and TRBJ1-5, reads DGGITQSPKYLFRKEGQNVTLSCEQNLNHDAMYWYRQDPGQGLRLIYYSQIVNDFQKGDIAEGYSVSREKKESFPLTVTSAQKNPTAFYLCASSTTGGGNQPQHFGDGTRLSIL.

The chain links TRBV5-1 to TRBJ2-1; 8 bases fit TRBD1. This CDR3 region has 16 residues. V lost 0 bases to trimming and J lost 9 bases; unmatched junction nucleotides: 11. CDR1 is SGHRS, CDR2 YFSETQ, per germline. As DNA, the CDR3 is TGCGCCAGCAGCTTGGACGGGCGGACCACAGGGGGTGAGCAGTTCTTC. It codes for CASSLDGRTTGGEQFF.

This chain uses TRBV4-2 with TRBJ2-6; 8 nucleotides align to TRBD1. Trimming at V came to 1 base and at J to 1 base, leaving 0 bases not matched to a gene. The germline CDR1 and CDR2 sequences are LGHNA and YNFKEQ. The CDR3 totals 16 residues. CDR3 residues: CASSQGTGSGANVLTF. The CDR3 DNA is TGTGCCAGCAGCCAAGGGACAGGGTCTGGGGCCAACGTCCTGACTTTC.

V is TRBV29-1 and J is TRBJ2-5, with TRBD2 matching 7 bases. J gave up 7 bases and V 3 bases, and 11 bases lay outside the gene matches. The CDR3 extends over 14 amino acids. The germline CDR1 and CDR2 sequences are SQVTM and ANQGSEA. The CDR3 region has the DNA TGCAGCGTTGATGTGAGCGGGGTTAAAGGGACCCAGTACTTC. Protein product: CSVDVSGVKGTQYF.

The V and J genes are TRBV11-2 and TRBJ2-7; maybe TRBD1 (5 bases). Trimming pared 1 base from V and 2 bases from J, leaving 12 bases between. The germline gives CDR1 SGHAT, CDR2 FQNNGV. The CDR3 covers 15 residues. For the CDR3, the DNA is TGTGCCAGCAGCTTAGGGTGGCAGGGAACCTACGAGCAGTACTTC. Amino acid sequence: CASSLGWQGTYEQYF.

V and J are TRBV18 and TRBJ2-1; 7 positions agree with TRBD2. Losses at the gene ends were 0 bases for V and 7 bases for J; bases not matched to a gene: 9. The CDR3 is 16 residues long. Germline CDR1 KGHSH, CDR2 LQKENI. The CDR3 reads CASSPPQGGVSNEQFF. Here the CDR3 DNA reads TGTGCCAGCTCACCACCTCAGGGAGGGGTCTCTAATGAGCAGTTCTTC.

This chain links TRBV19 with TRBJ2-7; tentative D call: TRBD1 (5 bases). Trimming shortened V by 5 bases and J by 2 bases, and 16 bases separated the two germline ends. Germline V gene lookup returns CDR1 LNHDA and CDR2 SQIVND (reference sequence). The CDR3 has 15 amino acids. This CDR3 reads CASSPQGRGTYEQYF. DNA of the CDR3: TGTGCCAGTAGTCCCCAGGGAAGGGGCACCTACGAGCAGTACTTC.

This clone was counted once. The chain employs TRBV24-1 and TRBJ2-1, with TRBD2 matching 12 bases. The CDR3 extends over 16 amino acids. Germline lookup yields CDR1 KGHDR and CDR2 SFDVKD. The trim removed 1 base at V and 5 bases at J, leaving 2 bases unmatched. In nucleotides, the CDR3 is TGTGCCACCAGTGATTTTGGGACTAGCGGGCACAATGAGCAGTTCTTC. Translated: CATSDFGTSGHNEQFF.

Only one count was recorded for this clone. CDR3 in DNA: TGTGCCAGCAGACTCACAGTTAACTATGGCTACACCTTC. Translation gives CASRLTVNYGYTF. The chain uses TRBV2 and TRBJ1-2; no clear D gene. The V end was cut by 6 bases, the J end by 1 base, with 9 bases between. Germline V gene data show CDR1 as SNHLY and CDR2 as FYNNEI. The CDR3 has 13 amino acids.